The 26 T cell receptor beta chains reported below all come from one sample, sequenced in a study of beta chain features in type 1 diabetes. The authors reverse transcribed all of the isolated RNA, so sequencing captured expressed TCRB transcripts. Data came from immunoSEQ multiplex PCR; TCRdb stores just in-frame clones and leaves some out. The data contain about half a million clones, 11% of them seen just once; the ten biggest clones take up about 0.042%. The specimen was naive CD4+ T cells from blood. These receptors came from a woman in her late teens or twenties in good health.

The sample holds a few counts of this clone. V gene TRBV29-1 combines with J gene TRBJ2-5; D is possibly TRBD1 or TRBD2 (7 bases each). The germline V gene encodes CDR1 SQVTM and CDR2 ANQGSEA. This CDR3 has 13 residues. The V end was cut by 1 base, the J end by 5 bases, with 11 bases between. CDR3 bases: TGCAGCGTTGAAGGACAGGGAGGGGAGACCCAGTACTTC. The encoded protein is CSVEGQGGETQYF.

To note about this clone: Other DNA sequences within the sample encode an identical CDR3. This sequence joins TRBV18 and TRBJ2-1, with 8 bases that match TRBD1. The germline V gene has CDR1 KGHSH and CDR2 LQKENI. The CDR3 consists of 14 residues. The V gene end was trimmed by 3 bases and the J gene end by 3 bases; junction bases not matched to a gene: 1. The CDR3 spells CASSPGQGYNEQFF. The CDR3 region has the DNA TGTGCCAGCTCACCCGGACAGGGCTACAATGAGCAGTTCTTC.

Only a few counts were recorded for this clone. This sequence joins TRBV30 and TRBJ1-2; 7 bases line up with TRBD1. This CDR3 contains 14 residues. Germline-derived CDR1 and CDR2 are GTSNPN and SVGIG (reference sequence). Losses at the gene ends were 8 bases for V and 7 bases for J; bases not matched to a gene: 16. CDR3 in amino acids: CARRWAGGISGYTF. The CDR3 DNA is TGTGCCCGACGGTGGGCAGGGGGAATATCTGGCTACACCTTC.

The CDR3 DNA is TGTGCCAGCAGTTTAGGGACAGACTATGGCTACACCTTC. This encodes CASSLGTDYGYTF. This sequence joins TRBV28 and TRBJ1-2; TRBD1 agrees at 7 bases. The CDR3 runs 13 residues. V lost 2 bases, J lost 3 bases, and 0 bases stayed unmatched. CDR1 is MDHEN, CDR2 SYDVKM, per germline.

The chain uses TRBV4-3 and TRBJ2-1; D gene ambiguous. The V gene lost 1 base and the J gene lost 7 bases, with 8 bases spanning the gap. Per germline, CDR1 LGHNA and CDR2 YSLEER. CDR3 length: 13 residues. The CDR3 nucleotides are TGCGCCAGCAGCCAAGTTTACGGTAATGAGCAGTTCTTC. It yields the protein CASSQVYGNEQFF.

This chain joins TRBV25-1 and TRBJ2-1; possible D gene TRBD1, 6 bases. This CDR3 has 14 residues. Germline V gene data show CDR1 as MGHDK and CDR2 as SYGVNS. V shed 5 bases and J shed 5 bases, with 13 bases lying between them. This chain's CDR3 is CASSFRQANNEQFF. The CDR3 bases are TGTGCCAGCAGTTTTCGACAGGCGAACAATGAGCAGTTCTTC.

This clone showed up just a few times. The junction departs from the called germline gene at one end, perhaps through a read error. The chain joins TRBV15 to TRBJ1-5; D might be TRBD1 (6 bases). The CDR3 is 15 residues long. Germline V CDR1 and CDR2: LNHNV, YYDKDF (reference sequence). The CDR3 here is CATSRDGGKNQPQHF. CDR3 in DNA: TGTGCCACCAGCCGAGACGGGGGCAAAAATCAGCCCCAGCATTTT. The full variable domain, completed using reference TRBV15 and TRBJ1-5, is DAMVIQNPRYQVTQFGKPVTLSCSQTLNHNVMYWYQQKSSQAPKLLFHYYDKDFNNEADTPDNFQSRRPNTSFCFLDIRSPGLGDTAMYLCATSRDGGKNQPQHFGDGTRLSIL.

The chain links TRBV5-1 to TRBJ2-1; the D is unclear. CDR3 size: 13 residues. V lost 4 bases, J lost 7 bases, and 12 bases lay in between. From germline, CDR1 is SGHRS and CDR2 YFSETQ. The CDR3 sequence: CASSRDEGNEQFF. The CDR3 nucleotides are TGCGCCAGCAGCCGCGACGAAGGGAATGAGCAGTTCTTC. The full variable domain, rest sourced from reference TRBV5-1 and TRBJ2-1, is KAGVTQTPRYLIKTRGQQVTLSCSPISGHRSVSWYQQTPGQGLQFLFEYFSETQRNKGNFPGRFSGRQFSNSRSEMNVSTLELGDSALYLCASSRDEGNEQFFGPGTRLTVL.

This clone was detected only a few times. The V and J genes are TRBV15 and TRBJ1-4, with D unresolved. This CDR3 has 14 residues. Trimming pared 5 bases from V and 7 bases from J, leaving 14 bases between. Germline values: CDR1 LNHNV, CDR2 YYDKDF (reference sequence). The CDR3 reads CATSLSRAGEKLFF. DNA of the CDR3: TGTGCCACCAGCCTATCGAGGGCTGGTGAAAAACTGTTTTTT.

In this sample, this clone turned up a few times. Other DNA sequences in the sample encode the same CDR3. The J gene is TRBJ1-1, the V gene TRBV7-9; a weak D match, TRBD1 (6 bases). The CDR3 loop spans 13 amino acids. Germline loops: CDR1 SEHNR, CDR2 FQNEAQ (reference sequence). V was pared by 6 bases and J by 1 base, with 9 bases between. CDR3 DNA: TGTGCCAGCAGTTTACAGGGGAACACTGAAGCTTTCTTT. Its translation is CASSLQGNTEAFF.

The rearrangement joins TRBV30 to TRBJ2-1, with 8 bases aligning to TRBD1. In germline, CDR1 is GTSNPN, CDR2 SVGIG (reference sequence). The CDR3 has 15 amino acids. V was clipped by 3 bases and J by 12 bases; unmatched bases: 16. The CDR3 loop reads CAWRMPGQASKGQFF. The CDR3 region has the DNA TGTGCCTGGAGGATGCCGGGACAGGCATCAAAGGGGCAGTTCTTC.

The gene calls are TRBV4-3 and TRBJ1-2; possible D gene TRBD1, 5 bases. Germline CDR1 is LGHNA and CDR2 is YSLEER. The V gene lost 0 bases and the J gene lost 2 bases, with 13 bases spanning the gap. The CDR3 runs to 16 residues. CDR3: CASSQDRLRGNYGYTF. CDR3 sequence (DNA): TGCGCCAGCAGCCAAGATCGGTTACGGGGGAACTATGGCTACACCTTC.

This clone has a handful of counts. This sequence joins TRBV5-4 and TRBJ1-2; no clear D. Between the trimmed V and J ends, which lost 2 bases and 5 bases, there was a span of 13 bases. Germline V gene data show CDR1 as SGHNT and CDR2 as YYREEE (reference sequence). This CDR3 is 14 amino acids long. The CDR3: CASSFRPGSYGYTF. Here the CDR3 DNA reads TGTGCCAGCAGCTTCCGTCCGGGGTCTTATGGCTACACCTTC. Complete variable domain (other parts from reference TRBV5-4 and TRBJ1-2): ETGVTQSPTHLIKTRGQQVTLRCSSQSGHNTVSWYQQALGQGPQFIFQYYREEENGRGNFPPRFSGLQFPNYSSELNVNALELDDSALYLCASSFRPGSYGYTFGSGTRLTVV.

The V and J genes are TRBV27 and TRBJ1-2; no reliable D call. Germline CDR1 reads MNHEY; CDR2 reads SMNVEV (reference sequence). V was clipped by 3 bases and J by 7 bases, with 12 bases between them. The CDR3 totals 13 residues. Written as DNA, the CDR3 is TGTGCCAGCAGTTTCGACGTACAAGGTGGCTACACCTTC. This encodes CASSFDVQGGYTF.

CDR3 region: CASSLGGVNYGYTF. The CDR3 DNA reads TGTGCCAGCAGCTTAGGAGGGGTTAACTATGGCTACACCTTC. The rearrangement uses TRBV7-2 and TRBJ1-2, with a weak D call TRBD1 (5 bases). In germline, CDR1 is SGHTA, CDR2 FQGNSA. The CDR3 is 14 residues long. The V end lost 1 base, the J end lost 1 base, and 7 bases lay between the germline ends.

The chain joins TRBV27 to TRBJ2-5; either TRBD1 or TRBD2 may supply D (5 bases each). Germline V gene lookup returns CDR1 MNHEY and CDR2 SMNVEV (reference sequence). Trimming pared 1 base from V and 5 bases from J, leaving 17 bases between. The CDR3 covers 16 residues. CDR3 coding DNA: TGTGCCAGCAGTTTATTGGCGACAGCGGAAAACGAGACCCAGTACTTC. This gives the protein CASSLLATAENETQYF.

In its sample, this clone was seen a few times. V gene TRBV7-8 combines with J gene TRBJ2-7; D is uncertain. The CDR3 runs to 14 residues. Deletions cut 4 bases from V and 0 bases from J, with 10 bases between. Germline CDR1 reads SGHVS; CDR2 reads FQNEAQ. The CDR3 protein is CASSSRLSSYEQYV. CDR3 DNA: TGTGCCAGCAGCTCGAGGCTCAGCTCCTACGAGCAGTACGTC.

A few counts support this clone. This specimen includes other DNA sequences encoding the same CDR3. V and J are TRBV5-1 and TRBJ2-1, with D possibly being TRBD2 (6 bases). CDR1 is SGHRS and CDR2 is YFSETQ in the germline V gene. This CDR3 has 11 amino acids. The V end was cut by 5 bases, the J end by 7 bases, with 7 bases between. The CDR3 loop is CASSRGNEQFF. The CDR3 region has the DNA TGCGCCAGCAGTCGGGGGAATGAGCAGTTCTTC.

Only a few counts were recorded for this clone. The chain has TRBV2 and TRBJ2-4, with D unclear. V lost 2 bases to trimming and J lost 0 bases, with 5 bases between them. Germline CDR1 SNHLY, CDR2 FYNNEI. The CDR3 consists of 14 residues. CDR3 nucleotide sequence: TGTGCCAGCAGTGAAATGGTAGCCAAAAACATTCAGTACTTC. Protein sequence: CASSEMVAKNIQYF.

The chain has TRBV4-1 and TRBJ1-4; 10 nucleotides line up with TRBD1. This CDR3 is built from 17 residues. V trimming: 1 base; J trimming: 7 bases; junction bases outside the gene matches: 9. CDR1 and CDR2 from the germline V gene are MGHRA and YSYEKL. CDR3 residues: CASSQAGPGTGVEKLFF. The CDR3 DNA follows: TGCGCCAGCAGCCAAGCGGGCCCCGGGACAGGGGTTGAAAAACTGTTTTTT.

In DNA, the CDR3 is TGTGCCACCAGCAGAGATGGCAGGGCCTACGAGCAGTACTTC. It translates to CATSRDGRAYEQYF. V usage is TRBV15 and J usage is TRBJ2-7, with D perhaps matching TRBD1 (5 bases). Trimming cost V 0 bases and J 2 bases, with 8 bases left between them. This CDR3 is built from 14 residues. Germline-derived CDR1 and CDR2 are LNHNV and YYDKDF (reference sequence).

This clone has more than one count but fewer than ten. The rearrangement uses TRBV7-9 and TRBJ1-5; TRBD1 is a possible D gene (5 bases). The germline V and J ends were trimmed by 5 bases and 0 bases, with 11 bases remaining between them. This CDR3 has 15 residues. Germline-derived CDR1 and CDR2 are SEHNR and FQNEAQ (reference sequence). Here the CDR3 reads CASSNQGTSNQPQHF. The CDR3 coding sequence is TGTGCCAGCAGCAATCAGGGAACTAGCAATCAGCCCCAGCATTTT.

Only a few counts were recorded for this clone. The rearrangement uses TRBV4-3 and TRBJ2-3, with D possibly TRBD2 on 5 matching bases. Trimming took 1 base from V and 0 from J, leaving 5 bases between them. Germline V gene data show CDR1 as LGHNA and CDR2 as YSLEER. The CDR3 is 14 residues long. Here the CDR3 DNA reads TGCGCCAGCAGCCAAGGGACTAGCACAGATACGCAGTATTTT. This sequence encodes CASSQGTSTDTQYF.

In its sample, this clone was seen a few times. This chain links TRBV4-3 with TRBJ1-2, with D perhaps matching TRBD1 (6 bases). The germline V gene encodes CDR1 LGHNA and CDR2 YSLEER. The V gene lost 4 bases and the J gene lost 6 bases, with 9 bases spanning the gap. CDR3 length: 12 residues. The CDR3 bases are TGCGCCAGCAGCCCGAGGGGGGATGGCTACACCTTC. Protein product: CASSPRGDGYTF.

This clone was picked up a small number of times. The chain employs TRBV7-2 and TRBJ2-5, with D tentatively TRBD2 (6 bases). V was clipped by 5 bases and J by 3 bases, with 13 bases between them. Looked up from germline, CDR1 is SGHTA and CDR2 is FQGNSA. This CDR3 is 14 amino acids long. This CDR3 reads CASSPRWGEETQYF. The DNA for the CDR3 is TGTGCCAGCAGCCCCCGTTGGGGGGAAGAGACCCAGTACTTC.

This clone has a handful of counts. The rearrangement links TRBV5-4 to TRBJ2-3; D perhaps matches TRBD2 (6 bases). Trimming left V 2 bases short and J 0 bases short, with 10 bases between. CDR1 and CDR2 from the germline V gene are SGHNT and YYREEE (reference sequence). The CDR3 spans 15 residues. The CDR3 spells CASSFGGTSTDTQYF. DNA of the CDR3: TGTGCCAGCAGCTTCGGGGGAACGAGCACAGATACGCAGTATTTT.